This passage covers 15 T cell receptor beta chains from one sample sequenced in a study of monozygotic twins with inflammatory bowel disease. Reanalyzing the 5' RACE reads, TCRdb keeps one entry per CDR3 protein, without DNA. Its clone listing holds 400,000 to 500,000 distinct CDR3 sequences. Material for sequencing was blood. Source of these receptors: a human donor with ulcerative colitis or Crohn's disease, or a healthy co-twin of an affected twin (not recorded which).

This chain uses TRBV3-1 with TRBJ1-3. There are 15 residues in the CDR3. Germline V gene data show CDR1 as LGHDT and CDR2 as YNNKEL (reference sequence). Here the CDR3 reads CASSFQGGPGNTIYF.

The chain combines TRBV3-1 with TRBJ2-5. CDR1 and CDR2 from the germline V gene are LGHDT and YNNKEL (reference sequence). The CDR3 sequence is 14 residues long. The CDR3 region is CASSQDPQEETQYF.

This chain links TRBV24-1 with TRBJ2-3. From germline, CDR1 is KGHDR and CDR2 SFDVKD. CDR3 length: 13 amino acids. This CDR3 reads CATSDLLTDTQYF.

This chain links TRBV6-1 with TRBJ2-1; the TCRdb call, TRBD2, lacks DNA for checking. This CDR3 region has 15 residues. Germline values: CDR1 MNHNS, CDR2 SASEGT. CDR3 region: CASSERSLAYNEQFF.

The chain carries TRBV7-8 and TRBJ2-7; the D call of TRBD2 rests on TCRdb alone, since no DNA is present to check it. Germline V gene data show CDR1 as SGHVS and CDR2 as FQNEAQ. The CDR3 is made up of 18 amino acids. CDR3 residues: CASSLQSGRAYSAYEQYF.

This chain connects TRBV5-8 to TRBJ2-2; TCRdb picks TRBD2, but there is no DNA to check that call. The CDR3 has 17 amino acids. CDR1 and CDR2 (germline): SGHTS, YDEGEE. This CDR3 is CASSFGGRVLTPGELFF.

V and J are TRBV3-1 and TRBJ2-1. The CDR3 sequence is 17 residues long. The germline gives CDR1 LGHDT, CDR2 YNNKEL (reference sequence). This CDR3 reads CASTQQPWAAGPNEQFF.

The V and J genes are TRBV11-2 and TRBJ2-1; checking the TCRdb D call of TRBD2 is not possible without DNA. The CDR3 runs to 16 residues. CDR1 is SGHAT, CDR2 FQNNGV, per germline. The CDR3 loop reads CASSLRTLSSYNEQFF.

V usage is TRBV20-1 and J usage is TRBJ2-1; there is no DNA to check the TCRdb D call of TRBD2. Germline V lookup: CDR1 DFQATT, CDR2 SNEGSKA (reference sequence). This CDR3 is built from 18 residues. The chain's CDR3 is CSARESSGRAASYNEQFF.

This chain connects TRBV9 to TRBJ2-1; no DNA is available, so the TRBD2 call from TCRdb remains unchecked. The CDR3 runs to 15 residues. Looked up from germline, CDR1 is SGDLS and CDR2 is YYNGEE. This CDR3 is CASSVALTGRDEQFF. The full variable domain, completed using reference TRBV9 and TRBJ2-1, is DSGVTQTPKHLITATGQRVTLRCSPRSGDLSVYWYQQSLDQGLQFLIQYYNGEERAKGNILERFSAQQFPDLHSELNLSSLELGDSALYFCASSVALTGRDEQFFGPGTRLTVL.

This sequence joins TRBV6-1 and TRBJ2-3; the D call from TCRdb, TRBD1, cannot be confirmed without DNA. The germline V gene encodes CDR1 MNHNS and CDR2 SASEGT. The CDR3 runs 14 residues. CDR3: CASTRGLNTDTQYF.

The V call is TRBV4-2, the J call TRBJ1-2. CDR1 and CDR2 from the germline V gene are LGHNA and YNFKEQ. The CDR3 has 16 residues. CDR3 residues: CASSQEYGVANYGYTF.

The chain couples TRBV20-1 to TRBJ1-5. CDR1 is DFQATT, CDR2 SNEGSKA, per germline (reference sequence). This CDR3 has 14 amino acids. CDR3 residues: CSARGVGSNQPQHF.

V is TRBV29-1 and J is TRBJ2-5; the TCRdb call, TRBD2, lacks DNA for checking. The V gene's germline CDR1 is SQVTM and CDR2 ANQGSEA. The CDR3 has 11 residues. The CDR3 here is CSGRTGETQYF.

This chain uses TRBV30 with TRBJ2-3; no DNA is available, so the TRBD2 call from TCRdb remains unchecked. Germline CDR1 and CDR2: GTSNPN and SVGIG (reference sequence). The CDR3 contains 15 residues. This CDR3 is CAWSEGLAGIDTQYF.